Below, 23 T cell receptor beta chains from the same sample are listed, as sequenced in a study of cytomegalovirus exposure and HLA in healthy donors. Use of 60 Vbeta and 13 Jbeta primers characterized the PCR. Data came from immunoSEQ multiplex PCR; TCRdb stores just in-frame clones and leaves some out. The data contain around 210,000 clones, 65% to 80% of them singletons. The sequencing input was PBMCs. The receptors were sampled from a man aged 45 to 65 in good health and CMV-seronegative.

This clone showed up just a few times. The rearrangement uses TRBV11-2 and TRBJ2-3; perhaps TRBD2 as D (5 bases). The germline V gene has CDR1 SGHAT and CDR2 FQNNGV. V lost 5 bases, J lost 0 bases, and 9 bases lay in between. This CDR3 spans 14 amino acids. The CDR3 nucleotides are TGTGCCAGCAGCCCTTGGACTAGCACAGATACGCAGTATTTT. Its protein is CASSPWTSTDTQYF.

The chain links TRBV29-1 to TRBJ1-4; 7 nucleotides align to TRBD1. Germline CDR1 and CDR2: SQVTM and ANQGSEA. The length of the CDR3 is 13 residues. V lost 4 bases to trimming and J lost 6 bases; unmatched junction nucleotides: 5. The CDR3 is CSVANRGYEKLFF. CDR3 in DNA: TGCAGCGTTGCTAACAGGGGTTATGAAAAACTGTTTTTT.

J is TRBJ2-2 and V is TRBV4-1; D is perhaps TRBD2 (6 bases). The germline V gene has CDR1 MGHRA and CDR2 YSYEKL. Trimming removed 4 bases at V and 1 base at J, with 13 bases between. The CDR3 is made up of 16 amino acids. In DNA form, the CDR3 reads TGCGCCAGCAGCCTCGCGGGACCGAAGAACACCGGGGAGCTGTTTTTT. Translated, it gives CASSLAGPKNTGELFF.

The V call is TRBV29-1, the J call TRBJ1-1, with a weak D call TRBD1 (5 bases). The length of the CDR3 is 14 residues. Trimming shortened V by 6 bases and J by 1 base, and 15 bases separated the two germline ends. The germline V gene encodes CDR1 SQVTM and CDR2 ANQGSEA. CDR3 amino acids: CSVKVWDSNTEAFF. Here the CDR3 DNA reads TGCAGCGTAAAGGTTTGGGACTCGAACACTGAAGCTTTCTTT.

This chain uses TRBV14 with TRBJ2-3, with D perhaps matching TRBD1 (5 bases). Germline V gene data show CDR1 as SGHDN and CDR2 as FVKESK. CDR3 size: 15 residues. Between the trimmed V and J ends, which lost 5 bases and 2 bases, there was a span of 14 bases. The CDR3 DNA follows: TGTGCCAGCAGCTTCCAGGGTACCTCCACAGATACGCAGTATTTT. Its protein is CASSFQGTSTDTQYF.

The CDR3 sequence: CASSSDRGLAGTSYEQYF. DNA of the CDR3: TGTGCCAGCAGCTCGGACAGGGGTCTAGCGGGAACCTCCTACGAGCAGTACTTC. The gene calls are TRBV5-4 and TRBJ2-7; D is perhaps TRBD1 or TRBD2 (9 bases each). This CDR3 comprises 18 residues. V lost 3 bases and J lost 0, with 22 bases in between. CDR1 and CDR2 from the germline V gene are SGHNT and YYREEE (reference sequence).

The V and J genes are TRBV27 and TRBJ1-5; no definite D call. CDR1 and CDR2 (germline): MNHEY, SMNVEV (reference sequence). V was cut by 8 bases and J by 0 bases, with 14 bases left in between. The CDR3 is 15 residues long. The CDR3 is CASGRRKTSNQPQHF. In DNA form, the CDR3 reads TGTGCCAGCGGGAGACGTAAGACTAGCAATCAGCCCCAGCATTTT.

The V and J genes are TRBV27 and TRBJ2-2, with a possible D match to TRBD2 (5 bases). From germline, CDR1 is MNHEY and CDR2 SMNVEV (reference sequence). V was cut by 7 bases and J by 6 bases, with 18 bases left in between. The length of the CDR3 is 15 residues. CDR3 region: CASNRVATPAGELFF. The DNA for the CDR3 is TGTGCCAGCAATCGTGTAGCGACGCCGGCCGGGGAGCTGTTTTTT.

The chain recombines TRBV29-1 with TRBJ2-7, with D possibly TRBD1 on 5 matching bases. The CDR3 covers 15 residues. The V gene's germline CDR1 is SQVTM and CDR2 ANQGSEA. Trimming stripped 3 bases from V and 1 base from J, with 16 bases between. The CDR3 sequence is CSVDYRKETSYEQYF. In DNA, the CDR3 is TGCAGCGTTGATTACAGGAAGGAGACATCCTACGAGCAGTACTTC.

V is TRBV27 and J is TRBJ1-4; the D gene is possibly TRBD1 (5 bases). The CDR3 loop spans 16 amino acids. Germline V CDR1 and CDR2: MNHEY, SMNVEV (reference sequence). The V gene lost 5 bases and the J gene lost 5 bases, with 18 bases spanning the gap. The CDR3 region is CASSPLQVGLNEKLFF. CDR3 DNA sequence: TGTGCCAGCAGTCCCCTCCAGGTGGGACTAAATGAAAAACTGTTTTTT.

The chain recombines TRBV14 with TRBJ2-1, with 10 nucleotides matching TRBD2. The CDR3 spans 15 residues. Germline V CDR1 and CDR2: SGHDN, FVKESK. With 4 bases clipped from V and 5 bases from J, the junction kept 5 bases outside the gene matches. In DNA form, the CDR3 reads TGTGCCAGCAGCCGAGTAGCGGGAGGCCACAATGAGCAGTTCTTC. It encodes CASSRVAGGHNEQFF.

The chain is built from TRBV27 and TRBJ2-5; 7 bases agree with TRBD1. V lost 5 bases, J lost 4 bases, and 10 bases stayed unmatched. The CDR3 spans 15 residues. CDR1 is MNHEY, CDR2 SMNVEV, per germline (reference sequence). The CDR3 here is CASSPLDRVTETQYF. In DNA form, the CDR3 reads TGTGCCAGCAGTCCCCTTGACAGGGTTACAGAGACCCAGTACTTC.

This chain links TRBV4-2 with TRBJ1-2; D possibly corresponds to TRBD1 (5 bases). V shed 0 bases and J shed 6 bases, with 14 bases lying between them. This CDR3 region has 15 residues. Germline CDR1 and CDR2: LGHNA and YNFKEQ. In DNA, the CDR3 is TGTGCCAGCAGCCAAGACCTGGGGCGGATAGATGGCTACACCTTC. Translated, it gives CASSQDLGRIDGYTF.

This clone was counted only a few times. The chain carries TRBV7-2 and TRBJ2-1; TRBD2 matches at 8 bases. Germline V gene data show CDR1 as SGHTA and CDR2 as FQGNSA. J gave up 9 bases and V 5 bases, and 18 bases lay outside the gene matches. CDR3 length equals 17 residues. The CDR3 loop is CASSPRSGLADGVEQFF. In DNA form, the CDR3 reads TGTGCCAGCAGCCCGCGCTCTGGACTAGCAGACGGCGTTGAGCAGTTCTTC.

The chain combines TRBV29-1 with TRBJ2-3; D uncertain. Trimming shortened V by 4 bases and J by 1 base, and 9 bases separated the two germline ends. This CDR3 comprises 13 residues. Germline CDR1 is SQVTM and CDR2 is ANQGSEA. CDR3 DNA sequence: TGCAGCGTTGTTTCCGGAGGCACAGATACGCAGTATTTT. Translation gives CSVVSGGTDTQYF.

J is TRBJ1-3 and V is TRBV7-8; 8 bases match TRBD1. Germline values: CDR1 SGHVS, CDR2 FQNEAQ. The CDR3 is 17 residues long. Trimming at V came to 5 bases and at J to 0 bases, leaving 9 bases not matched to a gene. The CDR3 coding sequence is TGTGCCAGCAGCCCCGTCGGGACAGGCATCTCTGGAAACACCATATATTTT. Its protein is CASSPVGTGISGNTIYF.

J is TRBJ2-5 and V is TRBV15; the D gene is possibly TRBD2 (6 bases). The assigned J gene may be wrong: the sequence end matches TRBJ2-7 better. Germline V gene data show CDR1 as LNHNV and CDR2 as YYDKDF (reference sequence). The CDR3 totals 15 residues. CDR3 sequence reads: CATSRATGVGNEQYF. CDR3 nucleotide sequence: TGTGCCACCAGCAGAGCTACGGGAGTGGGCAACGAGCAGTACTTC.

The J gene is TRBJ2-2, the V gene TRBV19; D may be TRBD2 (5 bases). Germline CDR1 reads LNHDA; CDR2 reads SQIVND (reference sequence). There are 17 residues in the CDR3. The V and J ends lost 2 bases and 6 bases respectively, with 19 bases between them. CDR3 sequence reads: CASSISSLSKGAGELFF. The CDR3 DNA is TGTGCCAGTAGTATATCGAGCCTGAGCAAGGGAGCCGGGGAGCTGTTTTTT.

The genes are TRBV4-1 and TRBJ1-1; D is possibly TRBD1 (5 bases). CDR1 is MGHRA and CDR2 is YSYEKL in the germline V gene. The V and J ends lost 3 bases and 8 bases respectively, with 10 bases between them. This CDR3 is built from 12 residues. The CDR3 sequence: CASSHTRTEAFF. CDR3 DNA: TGCGCCAGCAGCCATACCCGGACAGAAGCTTTCTTT.

The rearrangement uses TRBV28 and TRBJ1-1; tentatively, D is TRBD1 (6 bases). This CDR3 region has 14 residues. Trimming left V 5 bases short and J 1 base short, with 11 bases between. Per germline, CDR1 MDHEN and CDR2 SYDVKM. Here the CDR3 DNA reads TGTGCCAGCAGTACACAGGGACGGAACACTGAAGCTTTCTTT. It encodes CASSTQGRNTEAFF. Full variable domain (missing parts from reference TRBV28 and TRBJ1-1): DVKVTQSSRYLVKRTGEKVFLECVQDMDHENMFWYRQDPGLGLRLIYFSYDVKMKEKGDIPEGYSVSREKKERFSLILESASTNQTSMYLCASSTQGRNTEAFFGQGTRLTVV.

The rearrangement links TRBV9 to TRBJ2-3, with 8 bases lining up with TRBD1. Trimming at V came to 4 bases and at J to 6 bases, leaving 10 bases not matched to a gene. The CDR3 is made up of 15 amino acids. Per germline, CDR1 SGDLS and CDR2 YYNGEE. The CDR3, as DNA: TGTGCCAGCAGCCCAGACAGGGGACATAGGGATACGCAGTATTTT. Translation gives CASSPDRGHRDTQYF. Variable domain in full (rest from reference TRBV9 and TRBJ2-3): DSGVTQTPKHLITATGQRVTLRCSPRSGDLSVYWYQQSLDQGLQFLIQYYNGEERAKGNILERFSAQQFPDLHSELNLSSLELGDSALYFCASSPDRGHRDTQYFGPGTRLTVL.

This clone was seen a handful of times. The CDR3 is CASSQSISGANVLTF. CDR3 DNA sequence: TGTGCCAGCAGCCAATCTATCTCTGGGGCCAACGTCCTGACTTTC. The chain recombines TRBV4-2 with TRBJ2-6; no firm D call. The CDR3 extends over 15 amino acids. CDR1 and CDR2 from the germline V gene are LGHNA and YNFKEQ. Trimming took off 2 bases at V and 0 bases at J, with 5 bases between the two ends.

This clone was detected only a few times. The chain links TRBV18 to TRBJ2-5; 11 bases are a match to TRBD1. V trimming: 2 bases; J trimming: 5 bases; junction bases outside the gene matches: 7. Germline loops: CDR1 KGHSH, CDR2 LQKENI. The CDR3 is 16 amino acids. The CDR3 sequence is CASSPGGQGARETQYF. The CDR3 DNA follows: TGTGCCAGCTCACCAGGAGGACAGGGGGCCCGGGAGACCCAGTACTTC.